This TCR beta chain was retrieved from a study of cytomegalovirus exposure and HLA in healthy donors. Comment on this clone: Its antigen is unknown.

Amplification used 60 Vbeta primers and 13 Jbeta primers. Clones were read by immunoSEQ multiplex PCR, and TCRdb kept only the in-frame ones, dropping some. The sample has 180,000 or so clones, more than 60% seen once. CDR1 and CDR2 (germline): SQVTM, ANQGSEA. The CDR3 loop spans 12 amino acids. The junction had 5 bases not matched to a gene; V was cut back by 7 bases and J by 2 bases. Findings of the study overall: Around 18,000 TCR beta sequences were associated with HLA alleles at 0.05 false discovery rate in a later analysis. 164 TCR beta chains were listed as cytomegalovirus-associated. The classifier reportedly diagnosed cytomegalovirus status with high specificity and sensitivity. Relative to equally common others, HLA-associated TCR beta chains showed greater clonal expansion in a later analysis.

The material sequenced was PBMCs. This sequence joins TRBV29-1 and TRBJ2-7; 7 bases fit TRBD1. The sequence was collected from a woman aged 40 to 50 in good health and CMV-seropositive. This CDR3 is CSATRGTYEQYF. The CDR3 DNA sequence: TGCAGCGCGACCAGGGGGACCTACGAGCAGTACTTC.